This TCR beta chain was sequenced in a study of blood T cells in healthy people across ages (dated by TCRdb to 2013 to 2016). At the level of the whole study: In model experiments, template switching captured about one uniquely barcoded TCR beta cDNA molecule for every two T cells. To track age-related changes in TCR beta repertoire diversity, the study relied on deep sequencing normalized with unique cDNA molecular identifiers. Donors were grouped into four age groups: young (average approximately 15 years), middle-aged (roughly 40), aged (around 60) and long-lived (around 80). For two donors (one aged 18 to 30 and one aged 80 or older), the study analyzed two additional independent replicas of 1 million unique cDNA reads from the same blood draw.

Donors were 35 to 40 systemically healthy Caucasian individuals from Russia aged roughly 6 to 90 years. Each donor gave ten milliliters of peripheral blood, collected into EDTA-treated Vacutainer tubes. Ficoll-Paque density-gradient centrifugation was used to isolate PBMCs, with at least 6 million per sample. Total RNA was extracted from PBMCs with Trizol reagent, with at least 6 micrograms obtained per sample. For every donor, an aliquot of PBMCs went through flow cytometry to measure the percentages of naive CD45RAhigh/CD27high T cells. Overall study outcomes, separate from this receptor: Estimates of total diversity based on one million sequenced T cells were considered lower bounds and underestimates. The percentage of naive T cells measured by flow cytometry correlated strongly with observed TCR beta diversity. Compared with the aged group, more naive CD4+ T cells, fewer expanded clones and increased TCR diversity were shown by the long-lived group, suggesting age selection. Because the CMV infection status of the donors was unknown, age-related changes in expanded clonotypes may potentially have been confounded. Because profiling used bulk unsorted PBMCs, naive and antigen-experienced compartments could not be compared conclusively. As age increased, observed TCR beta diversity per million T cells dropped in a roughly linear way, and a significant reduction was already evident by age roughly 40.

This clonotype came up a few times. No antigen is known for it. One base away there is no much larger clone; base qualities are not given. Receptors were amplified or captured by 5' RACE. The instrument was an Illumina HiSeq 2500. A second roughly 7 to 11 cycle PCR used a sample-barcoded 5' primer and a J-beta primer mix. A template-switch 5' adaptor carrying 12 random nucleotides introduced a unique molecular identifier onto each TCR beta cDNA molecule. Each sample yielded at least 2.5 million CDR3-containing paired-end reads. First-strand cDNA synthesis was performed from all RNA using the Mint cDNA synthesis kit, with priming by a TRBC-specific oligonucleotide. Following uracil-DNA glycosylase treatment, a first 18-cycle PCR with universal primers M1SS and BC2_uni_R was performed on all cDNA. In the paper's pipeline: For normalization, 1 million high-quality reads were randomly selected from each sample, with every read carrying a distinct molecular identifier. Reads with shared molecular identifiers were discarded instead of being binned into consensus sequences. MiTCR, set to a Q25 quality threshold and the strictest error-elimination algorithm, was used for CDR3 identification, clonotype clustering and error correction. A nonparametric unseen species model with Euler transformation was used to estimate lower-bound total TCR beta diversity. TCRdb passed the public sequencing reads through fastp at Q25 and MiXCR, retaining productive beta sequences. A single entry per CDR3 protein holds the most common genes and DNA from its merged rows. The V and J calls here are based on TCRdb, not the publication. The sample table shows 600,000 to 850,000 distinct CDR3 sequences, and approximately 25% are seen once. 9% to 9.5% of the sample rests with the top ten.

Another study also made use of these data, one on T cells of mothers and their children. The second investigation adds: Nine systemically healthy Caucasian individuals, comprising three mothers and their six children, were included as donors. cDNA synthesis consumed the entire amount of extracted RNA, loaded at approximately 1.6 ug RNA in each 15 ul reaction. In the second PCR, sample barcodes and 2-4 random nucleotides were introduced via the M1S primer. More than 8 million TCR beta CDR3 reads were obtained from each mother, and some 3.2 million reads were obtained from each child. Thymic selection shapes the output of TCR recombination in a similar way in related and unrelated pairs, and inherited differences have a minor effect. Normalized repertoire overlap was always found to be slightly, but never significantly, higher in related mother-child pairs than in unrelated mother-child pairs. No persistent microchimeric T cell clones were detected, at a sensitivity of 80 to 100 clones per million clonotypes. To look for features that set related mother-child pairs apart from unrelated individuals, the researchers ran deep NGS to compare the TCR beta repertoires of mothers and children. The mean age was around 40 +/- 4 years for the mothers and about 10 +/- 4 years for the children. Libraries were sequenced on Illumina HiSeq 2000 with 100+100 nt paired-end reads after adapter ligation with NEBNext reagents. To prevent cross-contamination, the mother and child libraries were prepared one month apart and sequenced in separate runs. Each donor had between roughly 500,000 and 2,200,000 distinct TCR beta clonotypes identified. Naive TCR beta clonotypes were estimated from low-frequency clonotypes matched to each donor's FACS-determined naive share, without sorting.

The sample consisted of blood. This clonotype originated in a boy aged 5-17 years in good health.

The CDR3 in this case is CASSLAPRGELFF. The DNA is as follows: TGTGCCAGCAGCTTAGCCCCGAGGGGGGAGCTGTTTTTT. In this chain, TRBV7-2 is recombined with TRBJ2-2, with the D gene uncertain. CDR1 is given as SGHTA and CDR2 as FQGNSA, both from the germline V gene. The V end loses 0 bases and the J end loses 8 bases, and a stretch of 7 bases separates them. The CDR3 holds 13 amino acids from the cysteine to the phenylalanine. Only CDR3 DNA remains: 39 bases, in frame from the first base.